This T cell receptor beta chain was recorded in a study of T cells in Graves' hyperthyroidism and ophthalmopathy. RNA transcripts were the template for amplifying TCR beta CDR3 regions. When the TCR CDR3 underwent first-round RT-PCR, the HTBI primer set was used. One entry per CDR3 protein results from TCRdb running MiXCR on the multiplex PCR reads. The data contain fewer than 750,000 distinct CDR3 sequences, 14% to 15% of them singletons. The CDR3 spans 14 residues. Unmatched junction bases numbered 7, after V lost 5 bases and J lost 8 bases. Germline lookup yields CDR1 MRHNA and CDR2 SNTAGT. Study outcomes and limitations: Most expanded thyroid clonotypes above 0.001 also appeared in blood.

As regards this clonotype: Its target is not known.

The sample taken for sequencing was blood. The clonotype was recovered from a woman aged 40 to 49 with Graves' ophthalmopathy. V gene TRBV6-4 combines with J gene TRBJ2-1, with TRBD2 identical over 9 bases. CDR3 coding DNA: TGTGCCAGCAGTTTTCTAGCGGGATACGATGAGCAGTTCTTC. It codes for CASSFLAGYDEQFF.